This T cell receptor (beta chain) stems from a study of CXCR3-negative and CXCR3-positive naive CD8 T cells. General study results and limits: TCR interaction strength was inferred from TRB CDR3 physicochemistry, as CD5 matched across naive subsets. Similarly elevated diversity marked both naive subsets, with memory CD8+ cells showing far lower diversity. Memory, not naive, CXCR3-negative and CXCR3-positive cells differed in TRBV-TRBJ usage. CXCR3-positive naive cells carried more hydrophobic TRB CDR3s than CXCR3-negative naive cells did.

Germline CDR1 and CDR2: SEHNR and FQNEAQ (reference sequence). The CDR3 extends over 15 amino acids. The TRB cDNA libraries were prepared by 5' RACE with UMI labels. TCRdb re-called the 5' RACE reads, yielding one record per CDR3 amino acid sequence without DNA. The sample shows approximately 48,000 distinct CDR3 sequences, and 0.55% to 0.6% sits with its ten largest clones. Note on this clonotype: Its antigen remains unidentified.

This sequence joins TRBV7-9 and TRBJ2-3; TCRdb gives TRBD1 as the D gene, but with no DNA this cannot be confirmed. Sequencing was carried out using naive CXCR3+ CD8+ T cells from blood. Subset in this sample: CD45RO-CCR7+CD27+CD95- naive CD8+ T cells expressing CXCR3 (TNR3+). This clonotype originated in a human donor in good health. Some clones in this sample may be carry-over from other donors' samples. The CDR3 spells CASRLGGTFTDTQYF.